This TCR beta chain was obtained from a study of blood T cell repertoires in COVID-19. Study in general: Acute and convalescent COVID-19 specimens originated in the United States, Italy and Spain. PBMCs, B-cell-depleted T cells, or T cells were the source of the cDNA or gDNA that made up the material.

The V and J ends lost 4 bases and 6 bases respectively, with 18 bases between them. CDR1 is GTSNPN, CDR2 SVGIG, per germline (reference sequence). CDR3 length: 14 amino acids. Under the authors' procedure: Nucleated cell number was recorded as an estimate derived from reference gene primer amplification. Profiling relied on immunoSEQ multiplex PCR, and the TCRdb table lists in-frame clones only, not all of them. Clone size and the V and J calls come from that table; the DNA yielded D and trimming. Of about 230,000 clones listed, approximately 84% are singletons. The clonotype originates from a woman of 80 years or more with acute or convalescent COVID-19. The source material was peripheral blood. The chain combines TRBV30 with TRBJ1-2; a weak D match, TRBD1 (5 bases). The CDR3 loop is CAWNRISGLDGYTF. The CDR3 coding sequence is TGTGCCTGGAATCGTATTTCAGGGCTCGATGGCTACACCTTC.